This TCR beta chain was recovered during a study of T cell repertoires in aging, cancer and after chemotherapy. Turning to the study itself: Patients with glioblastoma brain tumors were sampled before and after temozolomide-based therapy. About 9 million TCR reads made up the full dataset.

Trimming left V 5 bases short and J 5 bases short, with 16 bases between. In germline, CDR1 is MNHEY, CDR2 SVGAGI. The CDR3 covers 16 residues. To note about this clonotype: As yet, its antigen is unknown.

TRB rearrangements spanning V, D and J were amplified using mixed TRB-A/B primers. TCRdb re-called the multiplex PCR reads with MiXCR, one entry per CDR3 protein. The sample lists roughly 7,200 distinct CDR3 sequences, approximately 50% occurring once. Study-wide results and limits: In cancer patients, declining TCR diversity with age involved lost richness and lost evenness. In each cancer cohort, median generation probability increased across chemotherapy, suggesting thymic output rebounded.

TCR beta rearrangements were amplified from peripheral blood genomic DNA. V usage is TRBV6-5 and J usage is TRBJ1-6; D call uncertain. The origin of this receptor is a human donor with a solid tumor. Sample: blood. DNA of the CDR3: TGTGCCAGCAGTGTAGTACCCCACAGCGATAATTCACCCCTCCACTTT. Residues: CASSVVPHSDNSPLHF.